This T cell receptor (beta chain) was sequenced for a study of shared clonotypes between healthy human individuals. Study at large: Every donor yielded three CD4 naive, three CD4 memory, two CD8 naive and one CD8 memory plate. Study outcomes and limitations: Investigators expected sequencing depth to affect clonotype sharing among donors. Represented diversity, genetic and exposure-history alike, was limited by few donors.

Trimming took 7 bases from V and 6 from J; bases not matched to a gene: 13. The CDR3 length is 15 residues. CDR1 and CDR2 from the germline V gene are SNHLY and FYNNEI. This clone showed up just once. Antigen specificity is unknown. Per the original data handling: Sequence data from immunoSEQ were junction-only and lacked quality scores; consequently, filtering differed. Method: immunoSEQ multiplex PCR; TCRdb's copy keeps in-frame clones and lacks some. The V and J calls and the clone size are those of that table, but D and trimming were determined from the DNA. The sample consists of 2,100,000 or so clones, approximately 96% of them appearing once.

The chain employs TRBV2 and TRBJ1-2, with 8 bases that match TRBD1. This clonotype was sampled from a man younger than 35 in good health. The source material was naive CD4+ T cells sorted from blood. Described subset: CD45RA+ positively selected. For the CDR3, the DNA is TGTGCCAGCACCGCGACAGGGGTTTTAATCCATGGCTACACCTTC. This codes for CASTATGVLIHGYTF.